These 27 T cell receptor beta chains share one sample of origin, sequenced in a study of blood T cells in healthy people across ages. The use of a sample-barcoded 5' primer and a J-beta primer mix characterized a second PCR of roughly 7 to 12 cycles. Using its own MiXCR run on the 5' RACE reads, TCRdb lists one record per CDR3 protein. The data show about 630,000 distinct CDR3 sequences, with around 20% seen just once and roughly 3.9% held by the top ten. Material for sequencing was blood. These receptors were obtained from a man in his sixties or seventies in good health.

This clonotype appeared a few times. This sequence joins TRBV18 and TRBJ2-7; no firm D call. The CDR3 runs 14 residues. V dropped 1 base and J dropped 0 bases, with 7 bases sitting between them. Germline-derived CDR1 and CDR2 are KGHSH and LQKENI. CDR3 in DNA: TGTGCCAGCTCACCACGGGCCGACTCCTACGAGCAGTACTTC. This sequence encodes CASSPRADSYEQYF.

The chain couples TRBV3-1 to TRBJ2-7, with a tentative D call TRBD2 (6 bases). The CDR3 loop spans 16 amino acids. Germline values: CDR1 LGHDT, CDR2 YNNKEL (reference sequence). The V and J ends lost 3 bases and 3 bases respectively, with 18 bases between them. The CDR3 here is CASSHRSQGGDYEQYF. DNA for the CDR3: TGTGCCAGCAGCCACCGCAGCCAGGGAGGTGACTACGAGCAGTACTTC.

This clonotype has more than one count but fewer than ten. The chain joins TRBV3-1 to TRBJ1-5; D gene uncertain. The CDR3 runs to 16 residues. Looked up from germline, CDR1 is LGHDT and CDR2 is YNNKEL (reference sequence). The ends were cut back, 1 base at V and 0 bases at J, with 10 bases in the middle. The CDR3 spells CASSQGTANSNQPQHF. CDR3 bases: TGTGCCAGCAGCCAAGGAACAGCCAATAGCAATCAGCCCCAGCATTTT.

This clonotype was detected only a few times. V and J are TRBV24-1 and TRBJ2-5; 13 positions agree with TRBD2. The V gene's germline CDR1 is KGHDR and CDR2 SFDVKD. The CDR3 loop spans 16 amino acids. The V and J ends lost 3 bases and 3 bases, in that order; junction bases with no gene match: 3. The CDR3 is CATSDAGLAGKETQYF. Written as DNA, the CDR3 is TGTGCCACCAGTGATGCGGGACTAGCGGGAAAAGAGACCCAGTACTTC.

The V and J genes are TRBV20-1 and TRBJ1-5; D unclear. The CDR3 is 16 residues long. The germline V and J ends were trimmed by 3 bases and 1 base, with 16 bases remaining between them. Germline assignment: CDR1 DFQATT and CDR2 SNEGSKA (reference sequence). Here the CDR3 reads CSASDLSPPSNQPQHF. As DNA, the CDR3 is TGCAGTGCTAGCGACCTTTCACCGCCGAGCAATCAGCCCCAGCATTTT.

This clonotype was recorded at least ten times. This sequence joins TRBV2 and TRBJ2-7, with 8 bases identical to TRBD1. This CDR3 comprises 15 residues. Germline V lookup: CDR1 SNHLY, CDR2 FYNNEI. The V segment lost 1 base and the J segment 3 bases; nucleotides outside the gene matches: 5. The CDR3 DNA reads TGTGCCAGCAGTGAAGAAGGGACAGGTTTCTACGAGCAGTACTTC. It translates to CASSEEGTGFYEQYF.

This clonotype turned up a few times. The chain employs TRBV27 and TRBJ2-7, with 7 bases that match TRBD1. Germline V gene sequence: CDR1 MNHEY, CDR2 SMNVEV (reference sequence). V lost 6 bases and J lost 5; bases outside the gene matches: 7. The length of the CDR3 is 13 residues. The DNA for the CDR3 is TGTGCCAGCAGGTACAGGGGTTGGGACGAGCAGTACTTC. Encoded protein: CASRYRGWDEQYF.

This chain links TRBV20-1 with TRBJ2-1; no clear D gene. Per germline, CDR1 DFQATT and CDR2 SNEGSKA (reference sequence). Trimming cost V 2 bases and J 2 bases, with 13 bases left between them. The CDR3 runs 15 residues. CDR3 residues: CSARLRGTPYNEQFF. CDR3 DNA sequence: TGCAGTGCTAGACTTCGAGGTACACCCTACAATGAGCAGTTCTTC.

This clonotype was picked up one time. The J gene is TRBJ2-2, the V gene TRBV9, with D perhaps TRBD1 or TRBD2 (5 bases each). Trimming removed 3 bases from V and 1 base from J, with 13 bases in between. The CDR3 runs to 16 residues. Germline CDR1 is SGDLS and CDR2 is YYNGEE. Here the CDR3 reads CASSGSGTVNTGELFF. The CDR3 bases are TGTGCCAGCAGCGGATCCGGGACGGTGAACACCGGGGAGCTGTTTTTT.

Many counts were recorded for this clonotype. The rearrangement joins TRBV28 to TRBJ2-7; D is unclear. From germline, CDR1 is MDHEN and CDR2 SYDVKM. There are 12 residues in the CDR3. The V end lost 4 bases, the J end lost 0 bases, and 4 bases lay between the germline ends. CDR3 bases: TGTGCCAGCAGTTCCCCCTCCTACGAGCAGTACTTC. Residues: CASSSPSYEQYF. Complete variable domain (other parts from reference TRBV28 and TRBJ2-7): DVKVTQSSRYLVKRTGEKVFLECVQDMDHENMFWYRQDPGLGLRLIYFSYDVKMKEKGDIPEGYSVSREKKERFSLILESASTNQTSMYLCASSSPSYEQYFGPGTRLTVT.

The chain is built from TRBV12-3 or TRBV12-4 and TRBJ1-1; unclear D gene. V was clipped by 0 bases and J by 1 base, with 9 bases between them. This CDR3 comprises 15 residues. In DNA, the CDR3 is TGTGCCAGCAGTTTAGCGGGGAGGGAGAACACTGAAGCTTTCTTT. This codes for CASSLAGRENTEAFF.

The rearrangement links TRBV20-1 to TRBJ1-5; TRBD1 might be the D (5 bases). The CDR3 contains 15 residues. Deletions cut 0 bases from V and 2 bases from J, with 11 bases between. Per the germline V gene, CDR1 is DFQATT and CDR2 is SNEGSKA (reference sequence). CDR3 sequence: CSARDPRGGNQPQHF. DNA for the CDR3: TGCAGTGCTAGAGATCCAAGGGGCGGCAATCAGCCCCAGCATTTT.

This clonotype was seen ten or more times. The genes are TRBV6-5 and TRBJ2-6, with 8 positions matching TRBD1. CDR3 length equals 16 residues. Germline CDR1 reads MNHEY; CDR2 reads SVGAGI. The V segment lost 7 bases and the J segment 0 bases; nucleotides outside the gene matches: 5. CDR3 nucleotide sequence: TGTGCCAGCAAAACAGGGGGGATCTCTGGGGCCAACGTCCTGACTTTC. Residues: CASKTGGISGANVLTF.

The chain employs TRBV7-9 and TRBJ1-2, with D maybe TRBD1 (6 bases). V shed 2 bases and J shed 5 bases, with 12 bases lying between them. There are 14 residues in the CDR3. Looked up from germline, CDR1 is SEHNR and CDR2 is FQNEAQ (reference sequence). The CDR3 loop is CASSLSDRPYGYTF. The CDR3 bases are TGTGCCAGCAGCTTATCAGACAGGCCATATGGCTACACCTTC.

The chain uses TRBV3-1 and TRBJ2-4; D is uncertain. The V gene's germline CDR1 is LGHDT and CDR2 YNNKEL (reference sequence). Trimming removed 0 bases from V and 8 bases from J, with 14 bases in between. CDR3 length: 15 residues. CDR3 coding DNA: TGTGCCAGCAGCCAAGATGCAGGTCGGACGGACATTCAGTACTTC. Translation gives CASSQDAGRTDIQYF. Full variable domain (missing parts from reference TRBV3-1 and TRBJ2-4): DTAVSQTPKYLVTQMGNDKSIKCEQNLGHDTMYWYKQDSKKFLKIMFSYNNKELIINETVPNRFSPKSPDKAHLNLHINSLELGDSAVYFCASSQDAGRTDIQYFGAGTRLSVL.

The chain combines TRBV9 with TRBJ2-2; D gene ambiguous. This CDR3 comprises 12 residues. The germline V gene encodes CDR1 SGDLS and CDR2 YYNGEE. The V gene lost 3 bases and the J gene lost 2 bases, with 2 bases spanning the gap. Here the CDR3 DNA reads TGTGCCAGCAGCGCAAACACCGGGGAGCTGTTTTTT. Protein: CASSANTGELFF.

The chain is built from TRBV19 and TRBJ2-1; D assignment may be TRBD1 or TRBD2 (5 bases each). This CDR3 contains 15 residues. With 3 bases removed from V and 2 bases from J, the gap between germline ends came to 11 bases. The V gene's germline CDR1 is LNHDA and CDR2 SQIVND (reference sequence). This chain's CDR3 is CASSMGQGAYNEQFF. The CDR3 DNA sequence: TGTGCCAGTAGTATGGGGCAGGGAGCCTACAATGAGCAGTTCTTC.

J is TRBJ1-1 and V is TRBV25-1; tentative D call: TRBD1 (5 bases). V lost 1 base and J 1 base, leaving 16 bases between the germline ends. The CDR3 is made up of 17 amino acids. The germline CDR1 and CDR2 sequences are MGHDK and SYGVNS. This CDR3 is CASSEFKTGGGNTEAFF. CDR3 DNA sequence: TGTGCCAGCAGTGAATTTAAAACAGGAGGAGGGAACACTGAAGCTTTCTTT.

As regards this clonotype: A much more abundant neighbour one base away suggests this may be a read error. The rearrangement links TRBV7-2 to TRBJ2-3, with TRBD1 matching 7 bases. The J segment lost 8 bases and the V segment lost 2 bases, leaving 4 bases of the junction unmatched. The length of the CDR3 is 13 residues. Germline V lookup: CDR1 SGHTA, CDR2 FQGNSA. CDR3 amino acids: CASSLKGAGTQYF. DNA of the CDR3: TGTGCCAGCAGCTTAAAGGGGGCCGGTACGCAGTATTTT.

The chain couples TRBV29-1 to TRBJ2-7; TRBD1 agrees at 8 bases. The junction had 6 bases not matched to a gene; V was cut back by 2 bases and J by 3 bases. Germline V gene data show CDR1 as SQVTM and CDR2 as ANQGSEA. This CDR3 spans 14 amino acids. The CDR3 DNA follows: TGCAGCGTTGAATCGACAGGGGAGCACTACGAGCAGTACTTC. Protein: CSVESTGEHYEQYF.

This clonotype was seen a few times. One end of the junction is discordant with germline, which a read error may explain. The CDR3 nucleotides read TGCGCTAGCAGCCAAGAGACCCGGACTAGCGGGCGCAGCTCCTACAATGAGCAGTTCTTC. Translating it yields CASSQETRTSGRSSYNEQFF. The V gene is TRBV4-1, the J gene TRBJ2-1, with TRBD2 identical over 11 bases. Germline V gene sequence: CDR1 MGHRA, CDR2 YSYEKL. This CDR3 contains 20 residues.

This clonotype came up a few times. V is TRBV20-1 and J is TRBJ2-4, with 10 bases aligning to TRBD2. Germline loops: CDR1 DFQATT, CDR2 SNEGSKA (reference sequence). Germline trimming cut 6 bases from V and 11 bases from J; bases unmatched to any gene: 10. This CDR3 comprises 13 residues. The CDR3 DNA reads TGCAGTGCCTTGGGTCTAGCGGGAGATGTTCAGTACTTC. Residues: CSALGLAGDVQYF.

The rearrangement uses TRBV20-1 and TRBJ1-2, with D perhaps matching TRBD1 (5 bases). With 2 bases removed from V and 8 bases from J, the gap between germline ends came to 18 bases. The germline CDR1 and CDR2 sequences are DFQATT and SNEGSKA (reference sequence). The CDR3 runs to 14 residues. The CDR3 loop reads CSARISGQLGGYTF. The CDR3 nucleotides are TGCAGTGCTAGAATCTCGGGGCAACTCGGCGGCTACACCTTC.

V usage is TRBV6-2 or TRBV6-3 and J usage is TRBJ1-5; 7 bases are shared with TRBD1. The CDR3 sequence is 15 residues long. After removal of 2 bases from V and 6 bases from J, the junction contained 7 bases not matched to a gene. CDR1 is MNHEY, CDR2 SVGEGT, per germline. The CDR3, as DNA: TGTGCCAGCAGTTACGACGGGACAGCAACTCAGCCCCAGCATTTT. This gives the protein CASSYDGTATQPQHF.

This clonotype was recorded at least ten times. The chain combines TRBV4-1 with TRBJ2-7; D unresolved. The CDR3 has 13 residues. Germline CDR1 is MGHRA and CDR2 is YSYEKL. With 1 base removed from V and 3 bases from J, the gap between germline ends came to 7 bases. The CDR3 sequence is CASSQGSSYEQYF. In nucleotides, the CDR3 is TGCGCCAGCAGCCAAGGGAGCAGCTACGAGCAGTACTTC.

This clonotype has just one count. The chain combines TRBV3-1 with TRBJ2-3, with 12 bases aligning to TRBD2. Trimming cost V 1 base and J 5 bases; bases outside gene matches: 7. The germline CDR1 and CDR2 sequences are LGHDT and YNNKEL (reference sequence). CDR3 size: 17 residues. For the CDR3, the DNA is TGTGCCAGCAGCCAAGCGTCACCGGGACTAGCGGGAGATACGCAGTATTTT. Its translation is CASSQASPGLAGDTQYF.

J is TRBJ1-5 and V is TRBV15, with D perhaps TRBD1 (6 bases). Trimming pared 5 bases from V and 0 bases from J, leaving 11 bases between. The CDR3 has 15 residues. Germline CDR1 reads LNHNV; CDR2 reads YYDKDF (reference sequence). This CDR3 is CATSPGTNSNQPQHF. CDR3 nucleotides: TGTGCCACCAGCCCCGGGACAAATAGCAATCAGCCCCAGCATTTT. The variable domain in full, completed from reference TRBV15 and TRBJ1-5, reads DAMVIQNPRYQVTQFGKPVTLSCSQTLNHNVMYWYQQKSSQAPKLLFHYYDKDFNNEADTPDNFQSRRPNTSFCFLDIRSPGLGDTAMYLCATSPGTNSNQPQHFGDGTRLSIL.